This entry describes one T cell receptor beta chain. Its specificity is not known. Germline and junction disagree at one end, which may indicate a read error. TCR beta cDNA was made from 500 ng total RNA with a constant-region primer. ARM-PCR, slightly modified, supplied the TCR beta libraries through three nested multiplex PCR rounds. TRBV1-TRBV30 forward and Cbeta reverse primers drove the first two roughly 10-cycle rounds. TCRdb independently ran MiXCR on the multiplex PCR reads; one entry per CDR3 protein. The sample consists of approximately 110,000 distinct CDR3 sequences, 64% of them appearing once. Per germline, CDR1 SGHVS and CDR2 FQNEAQ. The CDR3 contains 14 residues. The tissue used was unsorted bulk material of roughly 17-33 mg. RNA and DNA were co-extracted from it with the AllPrep DNA/RNA mini kit. Cases comprised patients with primary liver carcinoma who received surgical resection. The source of the sample is a study of tumor-infiltrating lymphocytes in primary liver carcinoma. Findings and limits, study-wide: Only about 8-25% of top clones occurred in every one of the five tumor regions.

The TCR sequence derives from a woman aged 55-69 years with primary liver carcinoma and hepatitis B virus infection. Sequences were obtained from liver tumor tissue from sampling region 3. Described subset: tumor region T3, left-lateral pole. The rearrangement links TRBV7-8 to TRBJ2-1; D not resolved. The CDR3 DNA is TGTGTCAGCAGCCCCCTTGGTTACTACGATGAGCAGTTCTTC. This gives the protein CVSSPLGYYDEQFF.